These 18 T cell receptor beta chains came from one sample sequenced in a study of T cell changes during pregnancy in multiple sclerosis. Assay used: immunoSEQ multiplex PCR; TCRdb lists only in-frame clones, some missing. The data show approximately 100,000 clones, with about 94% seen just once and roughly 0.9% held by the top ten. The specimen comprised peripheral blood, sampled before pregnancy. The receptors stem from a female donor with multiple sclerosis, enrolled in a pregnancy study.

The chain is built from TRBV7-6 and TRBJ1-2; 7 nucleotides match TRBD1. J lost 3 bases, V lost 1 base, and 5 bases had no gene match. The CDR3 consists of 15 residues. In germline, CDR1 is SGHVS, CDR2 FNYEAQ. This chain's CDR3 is CASSLGSGGHYGYTF. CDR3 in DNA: TGTGCCAGCAGCTTAGGGTCAGGGGGACACTATGGCTACACCTTC.

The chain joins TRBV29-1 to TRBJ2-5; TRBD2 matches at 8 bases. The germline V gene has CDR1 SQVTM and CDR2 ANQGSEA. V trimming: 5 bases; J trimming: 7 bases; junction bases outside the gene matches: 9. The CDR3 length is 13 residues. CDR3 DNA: TGCAGCGTTCCCGGGACTAGTGGTGCGACCCAGTACTTC. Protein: CSVPGTSGATQYF.

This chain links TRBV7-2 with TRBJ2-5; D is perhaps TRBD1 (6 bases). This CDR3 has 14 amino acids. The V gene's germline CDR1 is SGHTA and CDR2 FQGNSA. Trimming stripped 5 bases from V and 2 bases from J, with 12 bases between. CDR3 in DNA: TGTGCCAGCAGCCCGCCGACAGGACAAGAGACCCAGTACTTC. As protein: CASSPPTGQETQYF.

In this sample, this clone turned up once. CDR3 coding DNA: TGCGCCAGCAGTGAGAGCGGCTTGCCCGACCCCTATCAGCCCCAGCATTTT. It yields the protein CASSESGLPDPYQPQHF. The rearrangement uses TRBV10-1 and TRBJ1-5; no firm D call. The V and J ends lost 2 bases and 5 bases respectively, with 19 bases between them. Germline loops: CDR1 WNHNN, CDR2 SYGVQD (reference sequence). CDR3 size: 17 residues.

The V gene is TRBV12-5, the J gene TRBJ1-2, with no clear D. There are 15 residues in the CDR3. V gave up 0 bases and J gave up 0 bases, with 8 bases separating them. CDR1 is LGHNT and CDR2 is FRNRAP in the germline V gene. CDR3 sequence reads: CASGLVGGSNYGYTF. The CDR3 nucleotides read TGTGCTAGTGGTTTGGTCGGCGGGTCTAACTATGGCTACACCTTC. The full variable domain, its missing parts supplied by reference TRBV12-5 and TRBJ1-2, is DARVTQTPRHKVTEMGQEVTMRCQPILGHNTVFWYRQTMMQGLELLAYFRNRAPLDDSGMPKDRFSAEMPDATLATLKIQPSEPRDSAVYFCASGLVGGSNYGYTFGSGTRLTVV.

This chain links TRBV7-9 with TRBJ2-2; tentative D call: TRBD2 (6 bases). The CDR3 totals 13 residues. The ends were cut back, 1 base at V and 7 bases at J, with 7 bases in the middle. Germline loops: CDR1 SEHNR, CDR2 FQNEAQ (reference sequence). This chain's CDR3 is CASSLDGSGELFF. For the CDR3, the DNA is TGTGCCAGCAGCTTAGACGGGAGCGGGGAGCTGTTTTTT.

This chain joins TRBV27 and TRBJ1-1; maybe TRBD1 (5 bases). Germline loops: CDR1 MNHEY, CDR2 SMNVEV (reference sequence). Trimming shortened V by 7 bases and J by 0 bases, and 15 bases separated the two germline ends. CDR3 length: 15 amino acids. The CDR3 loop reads CASTPTGGMNTEAFF. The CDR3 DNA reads TGTGCCAGCACCCCAACGGGGGGAATGAACACTGAAGCTTTCTTT.

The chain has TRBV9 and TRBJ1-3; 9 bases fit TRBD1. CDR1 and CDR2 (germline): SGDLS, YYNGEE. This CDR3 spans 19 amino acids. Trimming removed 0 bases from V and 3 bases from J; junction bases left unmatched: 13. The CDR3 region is CASSVEANPGQGVGNTIYF. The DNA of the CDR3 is TGTGCCAGCAGCGTAGAGGCCAATCCGGGACAGGGAGTTGGAAACACCATATATTTT.

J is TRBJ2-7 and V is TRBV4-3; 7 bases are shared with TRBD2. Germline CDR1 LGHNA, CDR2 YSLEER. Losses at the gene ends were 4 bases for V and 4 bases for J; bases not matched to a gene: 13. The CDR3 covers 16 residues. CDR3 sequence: CASSPSLSGGGYEQYF. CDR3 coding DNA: TGCGCCAGCAGCCCGTCCCTTTCGGGGGGTGGTTACGAGCAGTACTTC.

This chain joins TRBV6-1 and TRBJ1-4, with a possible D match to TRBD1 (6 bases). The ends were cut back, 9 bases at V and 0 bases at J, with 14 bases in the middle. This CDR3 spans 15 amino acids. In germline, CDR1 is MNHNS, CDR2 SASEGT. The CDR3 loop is CASHRVGATNEKLFF. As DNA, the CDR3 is TGTGCCAGTCACAGGGTCGGAGCAACTAATGAAAAACTGTTTTTT.

The CDR3 region has the DNA TGTGCCACCAGCCGGCATGACAGCTCTGGGGCCAACGTCCTGACTTTC. This encodes CATSRHDSSGANVLTF. The V call is TRBV15, the J call TRBJ2-6, with D possibly TRBD1 on 5 matching bases. V gave up 5 bases and J gave up 0 bases, with 11 bases separating them. This CDR3 is built from 16 residues. Germline V lookup: CDR1 LNHNV, CDR2 YYDKDF (reference sequence).

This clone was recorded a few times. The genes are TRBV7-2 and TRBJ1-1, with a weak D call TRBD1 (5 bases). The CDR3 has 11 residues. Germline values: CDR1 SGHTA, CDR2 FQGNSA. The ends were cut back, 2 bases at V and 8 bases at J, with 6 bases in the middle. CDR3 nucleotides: TGTGCCAGCAGCTTACGGGGGGAAGCTTTCTTT. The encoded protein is CASSLRGEAFF.

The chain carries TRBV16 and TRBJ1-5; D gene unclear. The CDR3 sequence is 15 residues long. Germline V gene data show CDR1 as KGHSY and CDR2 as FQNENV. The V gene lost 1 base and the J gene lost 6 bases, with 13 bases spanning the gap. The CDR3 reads CASSQLTLPGQPQHF. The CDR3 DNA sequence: TGTGCCAGCAGCCAATTAACCCTTCCGGGTCAGCCCCAGCATTTT.

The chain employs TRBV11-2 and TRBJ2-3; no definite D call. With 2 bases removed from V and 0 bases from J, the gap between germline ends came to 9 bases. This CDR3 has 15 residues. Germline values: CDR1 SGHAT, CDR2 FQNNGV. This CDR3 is CASSLRGGSTDTQYF. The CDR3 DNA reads TGTGCCAGCAGCTTAAGAGGCGGTAGCACAGATACGCAGTATTTT. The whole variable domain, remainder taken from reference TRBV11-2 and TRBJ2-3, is EAGVAQSPRYKIIEKRQSVAFWCNPISGHATLYWYQQILGQGPKLLIQFQNNGVVDDSQLPKDRFSAERLKGVDSTLKIQPAKLEDSAVYLCASSLRGGSTDTQYFGPGTRLTVL.

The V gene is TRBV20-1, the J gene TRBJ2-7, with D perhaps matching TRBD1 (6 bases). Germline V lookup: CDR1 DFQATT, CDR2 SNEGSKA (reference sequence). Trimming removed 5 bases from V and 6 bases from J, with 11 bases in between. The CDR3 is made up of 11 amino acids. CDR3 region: CSASGQFEQYF. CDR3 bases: TGCAGTGCTTCCGGACAGTTCGAGCAGTACTTC.

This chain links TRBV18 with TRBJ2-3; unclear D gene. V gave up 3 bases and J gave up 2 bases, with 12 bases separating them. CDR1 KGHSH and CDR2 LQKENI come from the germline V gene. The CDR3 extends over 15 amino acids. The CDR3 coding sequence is TGTGCCAGCTCACCTCTCAGAGGTGACACAGATACGCAGTATTTT. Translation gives CASSPLRGDTDTQYF.

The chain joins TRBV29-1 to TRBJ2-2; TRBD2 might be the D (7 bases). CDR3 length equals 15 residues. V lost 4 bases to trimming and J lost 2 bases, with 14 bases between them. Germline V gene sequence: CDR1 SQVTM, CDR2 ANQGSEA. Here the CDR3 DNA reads TGCAGCGTTGTACGCGGGGGCGACAACACCGGGGAGCTGTTTTTT. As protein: CSVVRGGDNTGELFF.

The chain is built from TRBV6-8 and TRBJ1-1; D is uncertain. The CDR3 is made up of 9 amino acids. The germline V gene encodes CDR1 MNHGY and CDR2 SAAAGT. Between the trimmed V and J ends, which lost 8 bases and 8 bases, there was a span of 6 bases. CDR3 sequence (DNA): TGTGCCAGCCCCGGGGAAGCTTTCTTT. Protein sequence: CASPGEAFF.